This TCR beta chain was sequenced during a study of blood T cell repertoires in COVID-19. Study as a whole: Spain, Italy and the United States supplied samples that represented acute and convalescent COVID-19. T cells, B-cell-depleted T cells, or PBMCs provided the cDNA or gDNA that served as material.

In the study's own analysis: By means of reference gene primer amplification, nucleated cell counts were estimated. Measured with immunoSEQ multiplex PCR; TCRdb has only the in-frame clones, and not every one. The DNA gave D and trimming, while V, J and clone size come from that table. Among 40,000 or so clones listed, about nine tenths were seen once. Sequenced sample: peripheral blood. This TCR derives from a man in his fifties or sixties with active COVID-19.

The CDR3 DNA follows: TGTGCCAGCTCCCCGACAGCGAACACTGAAGCTTTCTTT. Translated, it gives CASSPTANTEAFF. V usage is TRBV18 and J usage is TRBJ1-1, with D perhaps TRBD1 (5 bases). Germline loops: CDR1 KGHSH, CDR2 LQKENI. CDR3 length equals 13 residues. With 6 bases removed from V and 1 base from J, the gap between germline ends came to 9 bases. Full variable domain (remainder filled in from reference TRBV18 and TRBJ1-1): NAGVMQNPRHLVRRRGQEARLRCSPMKGHSHVYWYRQLPEEGLKFMVYLQKENIIDESGMPKERFSAEFPKEGPSILRIQQVVRGDSAAYFCASSPTANTEAFFGQGTRLTVV.